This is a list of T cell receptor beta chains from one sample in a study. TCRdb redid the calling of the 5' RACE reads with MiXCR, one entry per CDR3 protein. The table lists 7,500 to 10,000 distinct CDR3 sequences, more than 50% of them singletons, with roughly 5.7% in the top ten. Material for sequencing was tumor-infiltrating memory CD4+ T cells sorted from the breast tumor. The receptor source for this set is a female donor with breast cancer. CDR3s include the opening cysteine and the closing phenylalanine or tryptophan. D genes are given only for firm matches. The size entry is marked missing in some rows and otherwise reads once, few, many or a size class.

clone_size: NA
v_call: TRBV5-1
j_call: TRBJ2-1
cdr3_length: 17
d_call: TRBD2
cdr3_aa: CASSLSLGAGVDNEQFF
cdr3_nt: TGCGCCAGCAGCTTGAGCTTAGGAGCGGGAGTTGACAATGAGCAGTTCTTC

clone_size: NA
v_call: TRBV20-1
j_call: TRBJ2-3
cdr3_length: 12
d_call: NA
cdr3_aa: CSAGLETDTQYF
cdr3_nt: TGCAGTGCTGGATTGGAGACAGATACGCAGTATTTT

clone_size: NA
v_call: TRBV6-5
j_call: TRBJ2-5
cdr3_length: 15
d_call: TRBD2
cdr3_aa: CASSLIPGGLETQYF
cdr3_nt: TGTGCCAGCAGTTTAATACCGGGGGGGCTTGAGACCCAGTACTTC

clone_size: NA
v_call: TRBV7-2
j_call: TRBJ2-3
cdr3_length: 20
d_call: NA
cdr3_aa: CASSLYSSVTGNHHQDTQYF
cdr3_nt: TGTGCCAGCAGCTTATACTCATCTGTCACCGGGAACCACCATCAAGATACGCAGTATTTT

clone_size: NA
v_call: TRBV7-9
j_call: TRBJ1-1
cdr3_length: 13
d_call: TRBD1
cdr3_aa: CASSLRETGVAFF
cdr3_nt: TGTGCCAGCAGCCTCCGGGAGACAGGGGTCGCTTTCTTT

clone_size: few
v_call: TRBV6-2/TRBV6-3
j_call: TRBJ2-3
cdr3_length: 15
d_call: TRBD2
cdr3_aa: CASSYSTSGTDTQYF
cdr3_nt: TGTGCCAGCAGTTACTCGACTAGCGGCACAGATACGCAGTATTTT

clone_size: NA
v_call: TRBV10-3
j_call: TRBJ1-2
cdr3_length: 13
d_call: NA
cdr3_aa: CAISEYRSEGYTF
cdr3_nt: TGTGCCATCAGTGAGTACAGGAGTGAAGGCTACACCTTC

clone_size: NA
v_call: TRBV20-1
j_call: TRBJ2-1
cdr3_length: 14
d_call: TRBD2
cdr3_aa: CSAGSGSSYNEQFF
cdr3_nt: TGCAGTGCTGGTAGCGGGAGCTCCTACAATGAGCAGTTCTTC

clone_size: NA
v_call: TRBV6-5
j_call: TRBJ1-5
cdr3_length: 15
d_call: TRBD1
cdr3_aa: CASSSYRGQGQPQHF
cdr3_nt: TGTGCCAGCAGTTCCTACAGGGGGCAGGGGCAGCCCCAGCACTTT

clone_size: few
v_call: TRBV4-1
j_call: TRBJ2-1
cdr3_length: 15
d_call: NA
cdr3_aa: CASSQGGTRGNEQFF
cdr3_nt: TGCGCCAGCAGCCAAGGGGGAACAAGGGGCAATGAGCAGTTCTTC

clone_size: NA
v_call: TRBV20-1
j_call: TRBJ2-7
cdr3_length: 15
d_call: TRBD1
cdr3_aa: CSARGTGGFAYEQYF
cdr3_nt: TGCAGTGCTAGAGGAACAGGGGGTTTCGCCTACGAGCAGTACTTC

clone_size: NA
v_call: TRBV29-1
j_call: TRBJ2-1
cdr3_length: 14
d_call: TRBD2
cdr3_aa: CSVEAGTSGSEQFF
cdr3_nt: TGCAGCGTTGAGGCCGGGACTAGCGGGAGTGAGCAGTTCTTC

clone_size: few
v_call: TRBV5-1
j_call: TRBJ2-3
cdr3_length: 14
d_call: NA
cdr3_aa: CASSLGQSTDTQYF
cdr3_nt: TGCGCCAGCAGCTTGGGCCAGAGCACAGATACGCAGTATTTT

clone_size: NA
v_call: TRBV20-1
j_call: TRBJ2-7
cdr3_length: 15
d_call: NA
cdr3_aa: CSARNPGTSTYEQYF
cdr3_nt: TGCAGTGCCAGAAATCCCGGGACGTCGACCTACGAGCAGTACTTC

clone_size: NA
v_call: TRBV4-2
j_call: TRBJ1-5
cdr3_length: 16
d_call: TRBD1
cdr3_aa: CASSLGQDAPNQPQHF
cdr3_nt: TGTGCCAGCAGCCTGGGACAGGACGCCCCCAATCAGCCCCAGCATTTT

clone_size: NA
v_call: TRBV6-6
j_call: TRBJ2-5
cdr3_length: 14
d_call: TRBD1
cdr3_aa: CASSDRQGEETQYF
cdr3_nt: TGTGCCAGCAGTGACCGACAGGGCGAGGAGACCCAGTACTTC

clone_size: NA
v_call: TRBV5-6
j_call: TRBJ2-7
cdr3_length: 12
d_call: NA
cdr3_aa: CASSHPGAEQYF
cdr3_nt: TGTGCCAGCAGCCACCCGGGGGCCGAGCAGTACTTC

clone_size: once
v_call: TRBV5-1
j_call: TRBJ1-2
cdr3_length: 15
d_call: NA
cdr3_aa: CASSLASGPADGYTF
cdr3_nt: TGCGCCAGCAGCTTGGCCTCGGGGCCCGCCGATGGCTACACCTTC

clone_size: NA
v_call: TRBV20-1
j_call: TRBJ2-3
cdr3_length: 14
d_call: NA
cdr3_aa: CSARDEVATDTQYF
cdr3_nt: TGCAGTGCTAGAGATGAGGTAGCCACAGATACGCAGTATTTT

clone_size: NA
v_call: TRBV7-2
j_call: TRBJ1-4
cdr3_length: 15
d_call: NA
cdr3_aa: CASSFGPGYNEKLFF
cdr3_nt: TGTGCCAGCAGCTTCGGTCCGGGATATAATGAAAAACTGTTTTTT

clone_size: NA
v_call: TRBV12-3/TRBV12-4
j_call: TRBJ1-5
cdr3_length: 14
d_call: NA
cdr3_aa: CASKRAPADQPQHF
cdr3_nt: TGTGCCAGCAAAAGGGCCCCGGCGGATCAGCCCCAGCATTTT

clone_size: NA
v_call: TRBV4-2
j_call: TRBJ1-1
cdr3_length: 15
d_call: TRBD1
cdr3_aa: CASSQRRDSSAEAFF
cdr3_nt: TGTGCCAGCAGCCAACGCCGGGACAGCTCGGCTGAAGCTTTCTTT

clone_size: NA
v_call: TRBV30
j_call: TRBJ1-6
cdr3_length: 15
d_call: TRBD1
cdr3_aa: CAWKEDRGINSPLHF
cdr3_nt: TGTGCCTGGAAAGAGGACAGGGGGATTAATTCACCCCTCCACTTT

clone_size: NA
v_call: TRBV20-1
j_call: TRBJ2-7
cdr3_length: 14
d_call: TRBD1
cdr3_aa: CSARDSRDRDEQYF
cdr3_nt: TGCAGTGCTAGAGATAGCCGGGACAGGGACGAGCAGTACTTC

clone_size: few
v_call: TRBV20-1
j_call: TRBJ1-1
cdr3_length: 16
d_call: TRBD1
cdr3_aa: CSARDPWGTGNTEAFF
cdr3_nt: TGCAGTGCTAGAGATCCCTGGGGGACAGGGAACACTGAAGCTTTCTTT

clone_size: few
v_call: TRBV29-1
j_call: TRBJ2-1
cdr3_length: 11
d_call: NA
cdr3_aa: CSVESGNEQFF
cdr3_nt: TGCAGCGTTGAATCCGGTAATGAGCAGTTCTTC

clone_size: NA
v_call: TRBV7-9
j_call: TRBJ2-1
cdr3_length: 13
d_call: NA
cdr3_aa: CATIEAREHEQFF
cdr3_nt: TGTGCCACCATCGAGGCACGGGAGCATGAGCAGTTCTTC

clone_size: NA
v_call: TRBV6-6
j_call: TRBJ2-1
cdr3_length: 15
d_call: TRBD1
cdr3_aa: CASRRQGMGDDEQFF
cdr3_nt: TGTGCCAGCAGAAGACAGGGGATGGGGGACGATGAGCAGTTCTTC

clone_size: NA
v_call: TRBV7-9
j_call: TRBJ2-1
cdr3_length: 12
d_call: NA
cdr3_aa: CASSLSGQGWFF
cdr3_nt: TGTGCCAGCAGCTTGTCAGGGCAGGGATGGTTCTTC

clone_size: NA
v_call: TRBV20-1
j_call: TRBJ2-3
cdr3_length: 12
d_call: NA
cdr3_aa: CSVWQGGDTQYF
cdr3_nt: TGCAGTGTCTGGCAGGGGGGAGATACGCAGTATTTT

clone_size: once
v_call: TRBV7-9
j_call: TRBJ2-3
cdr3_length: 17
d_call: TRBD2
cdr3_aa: CASSFDLVAGGRDTQYF
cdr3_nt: TGTGCCAGCAGCTTTGACCTGGTAGCGGGAGGCCGGGATACGCAGTATTTT

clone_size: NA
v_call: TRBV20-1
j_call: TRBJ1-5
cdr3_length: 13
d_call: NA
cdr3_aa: CSARGQNDQPQHF
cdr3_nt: TGCAGTGCTAGAGGTCAGAATGATCAGCCCCAGCATTTT

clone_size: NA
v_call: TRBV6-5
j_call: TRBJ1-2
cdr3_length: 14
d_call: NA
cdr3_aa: CASSYVSGAYGYTF
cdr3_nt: TGTGCCAGCAGTTACGTCTCCGGGGCCTATGGCTACACCTTC

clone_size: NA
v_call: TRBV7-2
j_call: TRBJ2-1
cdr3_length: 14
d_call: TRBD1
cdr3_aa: CASSPDRGRNEQFF
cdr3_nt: TGTGCCAGCAGCCCGGACAGGGGGCGTAATGAGCAGTTCTTC

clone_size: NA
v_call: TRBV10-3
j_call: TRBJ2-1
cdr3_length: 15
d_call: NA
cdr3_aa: CAISDAGDNYNEQFF
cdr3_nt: TGTGCCATCAGTGACGCGGGGGACAACTACAATGAGCAGTTCTTC

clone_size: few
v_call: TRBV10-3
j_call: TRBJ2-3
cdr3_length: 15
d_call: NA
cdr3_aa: CAISEGGLGTDTQYF
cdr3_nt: TGTGCCATCAGTGAAGGAGGGCTTGGGACAGATACGCAGTATTTT

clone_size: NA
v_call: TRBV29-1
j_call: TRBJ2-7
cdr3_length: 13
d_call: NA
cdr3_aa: CSVEAQGAYEQYF
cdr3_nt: TGCAGCGTTGAGGCACAGGGAGCCTACGAGCAGTACTTC

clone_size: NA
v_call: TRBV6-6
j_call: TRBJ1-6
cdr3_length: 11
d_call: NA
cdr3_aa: CASSLGSPLHF
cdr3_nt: TGTGCCAGCAGTTTGGGCTCACCCCTCCACTTT

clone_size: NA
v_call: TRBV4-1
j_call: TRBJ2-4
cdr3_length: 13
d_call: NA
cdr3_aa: CASRQSGGDIQYF
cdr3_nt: TGCGCCAGCAGGCAGTCGGGCGGGGACATTCAGTACTTC

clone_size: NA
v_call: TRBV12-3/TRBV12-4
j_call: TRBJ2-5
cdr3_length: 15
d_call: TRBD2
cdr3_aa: CASRVTSGGQETQYF
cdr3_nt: TGTGCCAGCAGGGTGACTAGCGGTGGTCAAGAGACCCAGTACTTC

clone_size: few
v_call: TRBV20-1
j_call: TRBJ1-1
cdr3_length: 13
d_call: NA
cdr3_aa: CSATYTVNTEAFF
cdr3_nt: TGCAGTGCTACATACACGGTGAACACTGAAGCTTTCTTT

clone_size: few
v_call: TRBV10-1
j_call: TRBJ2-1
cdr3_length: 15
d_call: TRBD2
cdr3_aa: CASSPGLAGAREQLF
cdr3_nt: TGCGCCAGCAGTCCCGGACTAGCGGGGGCCAGGGAGCAGCTCTTC

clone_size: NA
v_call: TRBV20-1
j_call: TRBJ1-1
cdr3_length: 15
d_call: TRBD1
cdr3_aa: CSARDGDSMNTEAFF
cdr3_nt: TGCAGTGCTAGAGATGGGGACAGTATGAACACTGAAGCTTTCTTT